One sample yielded the 17 T cell receptor beta chains listed below, sequenced in a study of blood T cells in healthy people across ages. With a J-beta primer mix and a sample-barcoded 5' primer, a second PCR ran 7 to 11 cycles. A single record per CDR3 protein comes from TCRdb applying MiXCR to the 5' RACE reads. Of 850,000 to 1,000,000 distinct CDR3 sequences in the sample, about 48% were seen once. Sequenced sample: blood. Receptors were obtained from a man in his thirties or forties in good health.

The chain uses TRBV6-2 or TRBV6-3 and TRBJ2-7; D unresolved. The CDR3 spans 15 residues. Germline CDR1 MNHEY, CDR2 SVGEGT. V lost 7 bases, J lost 0 bases, and 16 bases lay in between. The CDR3 DNA reads TGTGCCAGCACCCATGGTACAGCTGGCTCCTACGAGCAGTACTTC. The encoded protein is CASTHGTAGSYEQYF.

The chain recombines TRBV12-3 or TRBV12-4 with TRBJ2-7; D might be TRBD1 (5 bases). CDR3 length: 13 residues. The V end was cut by 3 bases, the J end by 5 bases, with 11 bases between. The CDR3 loop is CASSLVQAHEQYF. The CDR3 region has the DNA TGTGCCAGCAGTTTGGTACAGGCCCACGAGCAGTACTTC.

This chain uses TRBV18 with TRBJ2-7; 9 bases align to TRBD1. Germline V gives CDR1 KGHSH, CDR2 LQKENI. This CDR3 has 15 residues. The V and J ends lost 6 bases and 6 bases, in that order; junction bases with no gene match: 12. The CDR3 DNA is TGTGCCAGCTCTCGATCATCGGGACAGGGTTCCGAGCAGTACTTC. It translates to CASSRSSGQGSEQYF.

Remarks on this clonotype: This could be a read error, since a much larger clone is one nucleotide away. The chain uses TRBV15 and TRBJ1-4; D might be TRBD1 (5 bases). V was shortened by 5 bases and J by 8 bases, with 15 bases between the two germline ends. CDR3 length: 14 amino acids. CDR1 is LNHNV, CDR2 YYDKDF, per germline (reference sequence). CDR3 sequence (DNA): TGTGCCACCAGCGATGTGACAGCGGGCGAAAAACTGTTTTTT. Protein sequence: CATSDVTAGEKLFF.

This chain connects TRBV24-1 to TRBJ2-1; a weak D match, TRBD2 (5 bases). V lost 4 bases and J lost 2, with 14 bases in between. Germline-derived CDR1 and CDR2 are KGHDR and SFDVKD. The CDR3 is 16 amino acids. The CDR3 coding sequence is TGTGCCACCAGTGACCCTTGGAGGTCTACCTACAATGAGCAGTTCTTC. Amino acids: CATSDPWRSTYNEQFF.

The chain combines TRBV28 with TRBJ2-4, with D possibly being TRBD1 (6 bases). The last part of the DNA fits TRBJ2-7 better; the J call may be wrong. Per germline, CDR1 MDHEN and CDR2 SYDVKM. The CDR3 sequence is 14 residues long. CDR3 protein: CATRDNRLSYEQYF. The CDR3 DNA sequence: TGTGCCACCAGGGACAACCGACTTTCCTACGAGCAGTACTTC.

The chain uses TRBV2 and TRBJ1-2; D call uncertain. V dropped 2 bases and J dropped 8 bases, with 12 bases sitting between them. Germline V lookup: CDR1 SNHLY, CDR2 FYNNEI. The CDR3 covers 13 residues. CDR3 sequence reads: CASSELVRAGYTF. CDR3 DNA sequence: TGTGCCAGCAGTGAACTGGTACGAGCGGGCTACACCTTC. Full variable domain (remainder filled in from reference TRBV2 and TRBJ1-2): EPEVTQTPSHQVTQMGQEVILRCVPISNHLYFYWYRQILGQKVEFLVSFYNNEISEKSEIFDDQFSVERPDGSNFTLKIRSTKLEDSAMYFCASSELVRAGYTFGSGTRLTVV.

This clonotype came up a few times. This sequence joins TRBV12-3 or TRBV12-4 and TRBJ2-7; D is ambiguous. V was shortened by 3 bases and J by 2 bases, with 5 bases between the two germline ends. The CDR3 runs 12 residues. This CDR3 is CASSFAAYEQYF. CDR3 nucleotides: TGTGCCAGCAGTTTCGCAGCCTACGAGCAGTACTTC.

Concerning this clonotype: One end of the junction is discordant with germline, which a read error may explain. This chain joins TRBV29-1 and TRBJ1-2, with TRBD1 matching over 10 bases. The CDR3 is 14 amino acids. CDR1 is SQVTM, CDR2 ANQGSEA, per germline. CDR3 in DNA: TGCGGCGTTGTTATACCCGGGACAGGGGACGGCTACACCTTC. Encoded protein: CGVVIPGTGDGYTF.

This clonotype was counted a single time. A much bigger clone sits one base away, suggesting this may be a read error. The genes are TRBV7-9 and TRBJ2-5, with 10 positions matching TRBD1. The CDR3 has 15 amino acids. Germline CDR1 and CDR2: SEHNR and FQNEAQ (reference sequence). V lost 5 bases to trimming and J lost 11 bases; unmatched junction nucleotides: 14. CDR3 sequence reads: CASSRDRGSYNEQYF. CDR3 in DNA: TGTGCCAGCAGCCGGGACAGGGGCTCCTACAATGAGCAGTACTTC. Together with reference TRBV7-9 and TRBJ2-5, the CDR3 gives the full variable domain: DTGVSQNPRHKITKRGQNVTFRCDPISEHNRLYWYRQTLGQGPEFLTYFQNEAQLEKSRLLSDRFSAERPKGSFSTLEIQRTEQGDSAMYLCASSRDRGSYNEQYFGPGTRLLVL.

The chain has TRBV7-2 and TRBJ2-1; tentatively, D is TRBD2 (6 bases). The CDR3 consists of 19 residues. Trimming shortened V by 0 bases and J by 7 bases, and 25 bases separated the two germline ends. CDR1 is SGHTA, CDR2 FQGNSA, per germline. This chain's CDR3 is CASSLASLSGLRVVNEQFF. CDR3 coding DNA: TGTGCCAGCAGCTTAGCGTCGCTTTCGGGACTGAGGGTAGTAAATGAGCAGTTCTTC.

In this sample, this clonotype turned up a few times. The V call is TRBV2, the J call TRBJ1-4; the D is unclear. CDR3 size: 14 residues. V was trimmed by 7 bases and J by 6 bases, leaving 15 bases between them. CDR1 SNHLY and CDR2 FYNNEI come from the germline V gene. In nucleotides, the CDR3 is TGTGCCAGCACCCCACTCGATGGGGATGAAAAACTGTTTTTT. Translated, it gives CASTPLDGDEKLFF.

V usage is TRBV2 and J usage is TRBJ1-5; no clear D. The V end lost 3 bases, the J end lost 5 bases, and 11 bases lay between the germline ends. The CDR3 contains 14 residues. Germline CDR1 SNHLY, CDR2 FYNNEI. CDR3 amino acids: CASSDNPSHQPQHF. In DNA, the CDR3 is TGTGCCAGCAGTGATAATCCTTCGCATCAGCCCCAGCATTTT.

The V call is TRBV10-3, the J call TRBJ2-7; no clear D gene. Trimming pared 3 bases from V and 4 bases from J, leaving 10 bases between. The CDR3 has 13 residues. Germline assignment: CDR1 ENHRY and CDR2 SYGVKD. The CDR3: CAISDSEHYEQYF. In DNA, the CDR3 is TGTGCCATCAGTGACTCCGAACATTACGAGCAGTACTTC.

V is TRBV6-2 or TRBV6-3 and J is TRBJ2-5; TRBD2 matches 9 bases. This CDR3 is 14 amino acids long. Losses at the gene ends were 6 bases for V and 1 base for J; bases not matched to a gene: 3. The germline V gene encodes CDR1 MNHEY and CDR2 SVGEGT. The CDR3 coding sequence is TGTGCCAGCAGGGTTAGCGGGGGCCAAGAGACCCAGTACTTC. Protein sequence: CASRVSGGQETQYF.

The chain has TRBV7-2 and TRBJ2-1; perhaps TRBD2 as D (7 bases). In germline, CDR1 is SGHTA, CDR2 FQGNSA. The CDR3 sequence is 16 residues long. Trimming pared 5 bases from V and 3 bases from J, leaving 17 bases between. CDR3 protein: CASSTSGGGYYNEQFF. CDR3 coding DNA: TGTGCCAGCAGCACAAGCGGCGGGGGCTACTACAATGAGCAGTTCTTC.

This sequence joins TRBV5-1 and TRBJ2-1, with D unclear. CDR1 SGHRS and CDR2 YFSETQ come from the germline V gene. CDR3 size: 14 residues. Trimming shortened V by 0 bases and J by 5 bases, and 9 bases separated the two germline ends. The CDR3 DNA is TGCGCCAGCAGCTTGGAAGGATTTCACAATGAGCAGTTCTTC. Translation gives CASSLEGFHNEQFF.